The 5 T cell receptor beta chains listed next were all sequenced from one sample in a study of technical replicates of blood from several donors. Data came from immunoSEQ multiplex PCR; TCRdb stores just in-frame clones and leaves some out. The sample shows around 69,000 clones, around 97% of them seen only once. The material sequenced was T cells isolated from PBMCs. These receptors were obtained from a human donor in good health.

The chain recombines TRBV11-2 with TRBJ1-1; possible D gene TRBD1, 5 bases. The CDR3 has 15 residues. The V and J ends lost 1 base and 1 base respectively, with 10 bases between them. CDR1 is SGHAT and CDR2 is FQNNGV in the germline V gene. This CDR3 reads CASSLGAQANTEAFF. Written as DNA, the CDR3 is TGTGCCAGCAGCTTAGGAGCACAGGCGAACACTGAAGCTTTCTTT. Looking up the rest from reference TRBV11-2 and TRBJ1-1 gives the full variable domain: EAGVAQSPRYKIIEKRQSVAFWCNPISGHATLYWYQQILGQGPKLLIQFQNNGVVDDSQLPKDRFSAERLKGVDSTLKIQPAKLEDSAVYLCASSLGAQANTEAFFGQGTRLTVV.

The chain combines TRBV6-6 with TRBJ2-7; 7 nucleotides agree with TRBD2. The CDR3 has 15 residues. V trimming: 2 bases; J trimming: 6 bases; junction bases outside the gene matches: 10. CDR1 and CDR2 from the germline V gene are MNHNY and SVGAGI (reference sequence). The CDR3 loop is CASSYGMGASGEQYF. As DNA, the CDR3 is TGTGCCAGCAGTTACGGAATGGGAGCTAGCGGCGAGCAGTACTTC.

The chain joins TRBV2 to TRBJ1-6, with 8 bases identical to TRBD1. The ends lost 7 bases at V and 0 bases at J; junction bases unmatched: 5. This CDR3 region has 16 residues. CDR1 is SNHLY and CDR2 is FYNNEI in the germline V gene. The CDR3 coding sequence is TGTGCCAGCATTCGACAGGGGAGCTCCTATAATTCACCCCTCCACTTT. Protein sequence: CASIRQGSSYNSPLHF.

The V call is TRBV4-2, the J call TRBJ1-6; D is uncertain. Trimming left V 3 bases short and J 3 bases short, with 30 bases between. Germline values: CDR1 LGHNA, CDR2 YNFKEQ. CDR3 length: 22 residues. The CDR3 spells CASSHSLDKENRGRLYNSPLHF. As DNA, the CDR3 is TGTGCCAGCAGCCACAGCCTGGATAAGGAAAATCGGGGAAGGCTCTATAATTCACCCCTCCACTTT.

The chain employs TRBV7-6 and TRBJ2-2; 8 bases match TRBD2. With V trimmed by 5 bases and J by 3 bases, 8 bases remained unmatched. The CDR3 length is 16 residues. The germline CDR1 and CDR2 sequences are SGHVS and FNYEAQ. CDR3 residues: CASSDIAGFDTGELFF. The CDR3 DNA is TGTGCCAGCAGCGATATAGCGGGATTTGACACCGGGGAGCTGTTTTTT.